The 28 T cell receptor beta chains below all came from one sample that was sequenced in a study of T-cell reconstitution after alpha-beta-depleted transplantation in children. Researchers prepared the TCRbeta library using unique molecular identifiers, the study reports. MiXCR, applied by TCRdb to the PCR reads, yields one record per CDR3 protein. Of fewer than 1 million distinct CDR3 sequences in the sample, about 15% were seen once. Sequenced here: PBMCs, mostly from graft donor cells, sampled 360 days after TCRalphabeta/CD19-depleted stem cell transplant. The receptors come from a male patient under 18 who had a stem cell transplant for acute lymphoblastic leukemia, so the T cells may come from the graft donor.

This chain uses TRBV29-1 with TRBJ2-3, with 7 bases matching TRBD1. Germline lookup yields CDR1 SQVTM and CDR2 ANQGSEA. V lost 6 bases to trimming and J lost 2 bases; unmatched junction nucleotides: 8. This CDR3 region has 14 residues. Written as DNA, the CDR3 is TGCAGCGTCCAATACAGGGGCCTCACAGATACGCAGTATTTT. Translating it yields CSVQYRGLTDTQYF.

This clonotype was counted a few times. This chain joins TRBV7-3 and TRBJ2-2, with TRBD2 as a possible D gene (5 bases). The V gene's germline CDR1 is SGHTA and CDR2 FQGTGA. The V and J ends lost 0 bases and 4 bases respectively, with 9 bases between them. The CDR3 is made up of 15 amino acids. Written as DNA, the CDR3 is TGTGCCAGCAGCTTAACCAGCGGTCTCACCGGGGAGCTGTTTTTT. Its translation: CASSLTSGLTGELFF.

The chain recombines TRBV7-9 with TRBJ1-5; 9 nucleotides match TRBD1. Losses at the gene ends were 5 bases for V and 7 bases for J; bases not matched to a gene: 3. Germline V gene data show CDR1 as SEHNR and CDR2 as FQNEAQ (reference sequence). The CDR3 has 13 amino acids. CDR3 bases: TGTGCCAGCAGCGGACAGGGGTGGCAGCCCCAGCATTTT. It encodes CASSGQGWQPQHF.

This clonotype has only a few counts. The V call is TRBV6-1, the J call TRBJ2-6; D ambiguous. Germline V gene data show CDR1 as MNHNS and CDR2 as SASEGT. The V and J ends lost 11 bases and 0 bases respectively, with 8 bases between them. This CDR3 contains 13 residues. The DNA for the CDR3 is TGTGCCGGGTGGGTCTCTGGGGCCAACGTCCTGACTTTC. Translation: CAGWVSGANVLTF.

This clonotype was counted a few times. The chain joins TRBV11-1 to TRBJ2-3; TRBD2 matches at 10 bases. Germline CDR1 is SGHAT and CDR2 is FQDESV (reference sequence). Trimming cost V 5 bases and J 2 bases; bases outside gene matches: 13. This CDR3 contains 18 residues. The CDR3 spells CASSETLPLAGVTDTQYF. CDR3 bases: TGTGCCAGCAGCGAGACCCTCCCTCTAGCGGGGGTCACAGATACGCAGTATTTT.

This clonotype was counted many times. This chain links TRBV29-1 with TRBJ1-5; 9 bases align to TRBD1. This CDR3 contains 15 residues. Per the germline V gene, CDR1 is SQVTM and CDR2 is ANQGSEA. With V trimmed by 7 bases and J by 3 bases, 10 bases remained unmatched. The CDR3: CSELDRGIVNQPQHF. As DNA, the CDR3 is TGCAGCGAGTTGGACAGGGGAATTGTCAATCAGCCCCAGCATTTT.

This clonotype was recorded a few times. The genes are TRBV20-1 and TRBJ2-5; 11 bases map to TRBD2. Germline CDR1 reads DFQATT; CDR2 reads SNEGSKA (reference sequence). This CDR3 has 14 amino acids. Trimming cost V 7 bases and J 4 bases; bases outside gene matches: 8. Here the CDR3 reads CSVRLAGRRETQYF. The CDR3 DNA reads as TGCAGTGTCCGACTAGCGGGACGGCGAGAGACCCAGTACTTC.

This clonotype was counted ten times or more. The chain combines TRBV5-1 with TRBJ2-2; D remains unclear. Germline-derived CDR1 and CDR2 are SGHRS and YFSETQ. This CDR3 has 12 residues. Trimming removed 6 bases at V and 1 base at J, with 4 bases between. In nucleotides, the CDR3 is TGCGCCAGCACAGAGAACACCGGGGAGCTGTTTTTT. It yields the protein CASTENTGELFF.

This clonotype was seen a few times. The CDR3 region has the DNA TGCGCCAGCAGCTTGTCGGGACTAGTGGGGGAGACCCAGTACTTC. It specifies CASSLSGLVGETQYF. The chain employs TRBV5-1 and TRBJ2-5; TRBD2 aligns across 8 bases. This CDR3 has 15 amino acids. Germline CDR1 is SGHRS and CDR2 is YFSETQ. The V gene end was trimmed by 1 base and the J gene end by 5 bases; junction bases not matched to a gene: 7.

This chain uses TRBV11-2 with TRBJ2-4; 8 positions match TRBD1. The V and J ends lost 5 bases and 1 base, in that order; junction bases with no gene match: 16. Germline V CDR1 and CDR2: SGHAT, FQNNGV. The CDR3 totals 19 residues. DNA of the CDR3: TGTGCCAGCAGCCCCGGACAGGGCGTGGTTGTTTTGGCCAAAAACATTCAGTACTTC. Translated: CASSPGQGVVVLAKNIQYF.

This clonotype was detected only once. The chain couples TRBV10-3 to TRBJ2-3; 9 bases map to TRBD2. This CDR3 has 17 amino acids. V lost 6 bases and J lost 2; bases outside the gene matches: 12. Germline CDR1 reads ENHRY; CDR2 reads SYGVKD. The CDR3 protein is CAIRPSSGTLFTDTQYF. The DNA for the CDR3 is TGTGCCATCAGACCTTCTAGCGGGACATTATTCACAGATACGCAGTATTTT.

The V call is TRBV5-8, the J call TRBJ1-1, with 7 bases that match TRBD1. The CDR3 contains 14 residues. Germline V lookup: CDR1 SGHTS, CDR2 YDEGEE. Unmatched junction bases numbered 5, after V lost 2 bases and J lost 4 bases. CDR3 in DNA: TGTGCCAGCAGCTTTGGGACAGTAATCACTGAAGCTTTCTTT. Its translation: CASSFGTVITEAFF.

The CDR3 nucleotides are TGCAGTGCTAGTCGCCACCAGAGGAACTATGGCTACACCTTC. Translating gives CSASRHQRNYGYTF. This rearrangement joins TRBV20-1 to TRBJ1-2; no clear D gene. V was shortened by 3 bases and J by 2 bases, with 13 bases between the two germline ends. The germline gives CDR1 DFQATT, CDR2 SNEGSKA (reference sequence). The CDR3 contains 14 residues.

The rearrangement links TRBV5-1 to TRBJ2-7, with TRBD2 matching 9 bases. CDR3 length: 15 residues. CDR1 and CDR2 (germline): SGHRS, YFSETQ. J lost 2 bases, V lost 1 base, and 4 bases had no gene match. CDR3 bases: TGCGCCAGCAGCTTGTGGGCTAGCGGGGCCTACGAGCAGTACTTC. It specifies CASSLWASGAYEQYF.

This clonotype was detected a few times. The J gene is TRBJ2-1, the V gene TRBV7-7, with D possibly matching TRBD2 (6 bases). Germline-derived CDR1 and CDR2 are SSHAT and FNYEAQ (reference sequence). Trimming shortened V by 5 bases and J by 7 bases, and 15 bases separated the two germline ends. This CDR3 has 14 residues. This chain's CDR3 is CASSQGRPGNEQFF. DNA for the CDR3: TGTGCCAGCAGCCAAGGGAGGCCGGGGAATGAGCAGTTCTTC.

This clonotype was seen a handful of times. This chain links TRBV12-3 or TRBV12-4 with TRBJ2-1; TRBD1 or TRBD2 may be the D gene (5 bases each). This CDR3 region has 16 residues. Trimming removed 6 bases at V and 3 bases at J, with 18 bases between. The CDR3 is CASSLGERAYYNEQFF. DNA of the CDR3: TGTGCCAGCAGCTTGGGGGAAAGGGCGTACTACAATGAGCAGTTCTTC.

The table lists this clonotype with a few counts. CDR3 in amino acids: CSVGDREAFF. The CDR3 bases are TGCAGCGTTGGGGACAGGGAAGCTTTCTTT. The chain recombines TRBV29-1 with TRBJ1-1; 8 bases are shared with TRBD1. This CDR3 region has 10 residues. The V and J ends lost 4 bases and 8 bases, in that order; junction bases with no gene match: 0. The V gene's germline CDR1 is SQVTM and CDR2 ANQGSEA. Filled out from reference TRBV29-1 and TRBJ1-1, the complete variable domain reads SAVISQKPSRDICQRGTSLTIQCQVDSQVTMMFWYRQQPGQSLTLIATANQGSEATYESGFVIDKFPISRPNLTFSTLTVSNMSPEDSSIYLCSVGDREAFFGQGTRLTVV.

Written as DNA, the CDR3 is TGTGCCAGCAGTTTATGGACAGGGGCGCGGGTTGAAGCTTTCTTT. Its protein is CASSLWTGARVEAFF. The chain joins TRBV12-3 or TRBV12-4 to TRBJ1-1, with 9 bases matching TRBD1. The CDR3 has 15 amino acids. The V gene end was trimmed by 2 bases and the J gene end by 7 bases; junction bases not matched to a gene: 8.

V gene TRBV2 combines with J gene TRBJ2-7; tentative D call: TRBD1 (6 bases). CDR3 length equals 14 residues. Trimming stripped 0 bases from V and 5 bases from J, with 11 bases between. Per germline, CDR1 SNHLY and CDR2 FYNNEI. The CDR3 sequence is CASSEAGRGHEQYF. CDR3 nucleotides: TGTGCCAGCAGTGAAGCGGGCAGGGGACACGAGCAGTACTTC.

This clonotype was detected only a few times. The CDR3 DNA is TGTGCCAGCAGGGGATTGGGTCCCCGGAGGGGTTACGAGCAGTACTTC. Translating gives CASRGLGPRRGYEQYF. The chain joins TRBV27 to TRBJ2-7, with D maybe TRBD2 (6 bases). Trimming took 6 bases from V and 4 from J, leaving 22 bases between them. The CDR3 spans 16 residues. CDR1 and CDR2 from the germline V gene are MNHEY and SMNVEV (reference sequence).

J is TRBJ2-5 and V is TRBV20-1; D is ambiguous. The germline V gene encodes CDR1 DFQATT and CDR2 SNEGSKA (reference sequence). The CDR3 extends over 10 amino acids. The V and J ends lost 2 bases and 7 bases respectively, with 5 bases between them. DNA of the CDR3: TGCAGTGCTAGAACGGGGACCCAGTACTTC. Its translation: CSARTGTQYF.

This clonotype was recorded a few times. This chain's CDR3 is CATSDPLDNYGYTF. The CDR3 DNA sequence: TGTGCCACCAGCGACCCCCTGGACAACTATGGCTACACCTTC. This rearrangement joins TRBV15 to TRBJ1-2; no clear D. This CDR3 has 14 residues. Per germline, CDR1 LNHNV and CDR2 YYDKDF (reference sequence). V shed 5 bases and J shed 2 bases, with 12 bases lying between them.

This clonotype came up a few times. The rearrangement uses TRBV7-2 and TRBJ2-7; 7 nucleotides match TRBD2. With V trimmed by 5 bases and J by 3 bases, 10 bases remained unmatched. CDR1 is SGHTA, CDR2 FQGNSA, per germline. This CDR3 is built from 15 residues. CDR3 in DNA: TGTGCCAGCAGCCCCCGCTGGGGGGGTGACTACGAGCAGTACTTC. As protein: CASSPRWGGDYEQYF.

This clonotype has ten or more counts. This chain uses TRBV4-1 with TRBJ2-7, with unresolved D. V dropped 0 bases and J dropped 2 bases, with 5 bases sitting between them. This CDR3 comprises 13 residues. CDR1 and CDR2 (germline): MGHRA, YSYEKL. CDR3 loop: CASSQEKAYEQYF. CDR3 in DNA: TGCGCCAGCAGCCAAGAAAAAGCCTACGAGCAGTACTTC.

The chain uses TRBV4-1 and TRBJ2-1, with 11 nucleotides matching TRBD2. There are 15 residues in the CDR3. V gave up 10 bases and J gave up 1 base; unmatched junction bases: 6. Germline V gene data show CDR1 as MGHRA and CDR2 as YSYEKL. Here the CDR3 DNA reads TGCGCCACCCAGGGGACTAGCGGTTCCTACAATGAGCAGTTCTTC. The encoded protein is CATQGTSGSYNEQFF.

The CDR3 loop reads CASSFKFAYEQYF. In DNA, the CDR3 is TGTGCCAGCAGTTTTAAGTTCGCCTACGAGCAGTACTTC. V is TRBV12-3 or TRBV12-4 and J is TRBJ2-7; no reliable D call. CDR3 length: 13 amino acids. V was trimmed by 3 bases and J by 2 bases, leaving 8 bases between them.

The chain is built from TRBV9 and TRBJ2-3; 7 positions agree with TRBD1. CDR1 SGDLS and CDR2 YYNGEE come from the germline V gene. There are 17 residues in the CDR3. The trim removed 0 bases at V and 3 bases at J, leaving 10 bases unmatched. CDR3 region: CASSVAPGTDGTDTQYF. In DNA form, the CDR3 reads TGTGCCAGCAGCGTAGCCCCCGGGACAGATGGAACAGATACGCAGTATTTT.

In regard to this clonotype: Germline is not matched at one junction end, which may reflect a read error. The V and J genes are TRBV29-1 and TRBJ2-4; TRBD2 is a possible D gene (6 bases). This CDR3 has 20 residues. CDR1 SQVTM and CDR2 ANQGSEA come from the germline V gene. The CDR3 DNA is TGCAGCGTTGGCCCCCGCTGGGCGGGGAACGTAAAGAGTTTGGAAAACATTCTGTACTTC. Amino acids: CSVGPRWAGNVKSLENILYF.